The 5 T cell receptor beta chains in this list originate from one sample, sequenced in a study of OX40 agonist ivuxolimab in advanced cancers. The assay was immunoSEQ multiplex PCR, and TCRdb's table has in-frame clones only and misses some. Seen here are 65,000 to 95,000 clones, approximately 80% observed once, and the top ten hold approximately 0.51%. The sequencing used CD4+ or CD8+ T cells sorted from blood, collected in a trial of the OX40 agonist ivuxolimab. The receptors stem from an adult with an advanced solid tumor such as melanoma, head and neck, liver or kidney cancer.

The V call is TRBV28, the J call TRBJ1-4; 7 bases match TRBD1. The CDR3 spans 13 residues. Trimming took 5 bases from V and 6 from J; bases not matched to a gene: 3. Germline lookup yields CDR1 MDHEN and CDR2 SYDVKM. The CDR3, as DNA: TGTGCCAGCAGTCCCGGGACAGATGAAAAACTGTTTTTT. Translation: CASSPGTDEKLFF.

This chain uses TRBV7-3 with TRBJ1-3; D gene unclear. Germline V gene data show CDR1 as SGHTA and CDR2 as FQGTGA. The CDR3 contains 19 residues. V was pared by 5 bases and J by 8 bases, with 31 bases between. CDR3 nucleotides: TGTGCCAGCAGCCCTAGACTACCTCCCCTTCCGTTCCGCTGGGACACCATATATTTT. Amino acid sequence: CASSPRLPPLPFRWDTIYF.

The V gene is TRBV4-1, the J gene TRBJ2-1; unclear D gene. Trimming pared 0 bases from V and 10 bases from J, leaving 13 bases between. The germline CDR1 and CDR2 sequences are MGHRA and YSYEKL. CDR3 size: 14 residues. CDR3 DNA sequence: TGCGCCAGCAGCCAAGATCGTTGGGTCAACGAGCAGTTCTTC. It specifies CASSQDRWVNEQFF.

This clone was recorded once. V is TRBV2 and J is TRBJ1-6; no firm D call. The CDR3 contains 15 residues. V was shortened by 6 bases and J by 0 bases, with 9 bases between the two germline ends. Germline CDR1 SNHLY, CDR2 FYNNEI. As DNA, the CDR3 is TGTGCCAGCAGACGGGAAAGCTCCTATAATTCACCCCTCCACTTT. This gives the protein CASRRESSYNSPLHF.

The chain employs TRBV4-2 and TRBJ1-2; D perhaps matches TRBD1 (6 bases). CDR1 and CDR2 (germline): LGHNA, YNFKEQ. The CDR3 is 15 amino acids. V lost 8 bases to trimming and J lost 2 bases, with 18 bases between them. CDR3 sequence: CASRGGARRNYGYTF. Written as DNA, the CDR3 is TGTGCCAGCCGGGGGGGCGCTAGGAGAAACTATGGCTACACCTTC.